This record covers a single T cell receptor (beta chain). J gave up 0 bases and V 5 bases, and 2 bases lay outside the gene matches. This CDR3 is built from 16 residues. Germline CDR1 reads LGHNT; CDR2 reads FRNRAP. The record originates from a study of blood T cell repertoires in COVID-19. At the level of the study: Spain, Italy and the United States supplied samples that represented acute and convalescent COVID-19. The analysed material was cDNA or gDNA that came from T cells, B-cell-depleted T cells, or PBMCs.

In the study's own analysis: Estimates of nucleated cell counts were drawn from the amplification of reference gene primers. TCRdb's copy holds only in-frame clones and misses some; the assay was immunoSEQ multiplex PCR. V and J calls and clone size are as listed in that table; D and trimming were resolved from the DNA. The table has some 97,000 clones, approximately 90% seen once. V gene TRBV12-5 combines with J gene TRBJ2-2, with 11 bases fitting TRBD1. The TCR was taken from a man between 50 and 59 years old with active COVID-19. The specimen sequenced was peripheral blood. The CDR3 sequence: CASGLGQGANTGELFF. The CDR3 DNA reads TGTGCTAGTGGTCTGGGACAGGGGGCGAACACCGGGGAGCTGTTTTTT.